This entry lists 5 T cell receptor beta chains sequenced from one sample in a study of Graves' ophthalmopathy and Graves' hyperthyroidism (dated by TCRdb to 2016 to 2018). The instrument was an Illumina HiSeq 2000. TCR beta CDR3 regions were amplified from RNA transcripts for repertoire sequencing. The first round was an RT-PCR using HTBI primers with the Qiagen OneStep RT-PCR kit, and this first round was followed by a second-round multiplex PCR, then size selection and purification. The public sequencing data were trimmed at Q25 with fastp and processed into clonotypes with MiXCR by TCRdb, which kept only in-frame beta chains. Each record represents a unique CDR3 protein, reported with the most common genes and DNA among its rows. The sample table lists 740,000 or so distinct CDR3 sequences, 35% to 50% of them with a count of one. About 40% of the sample lies in the top ten. Sequences were obtained from peripheral blood. These receptors were taken from an adult man with Graves' ophthalmopathy.

V gene TRBV25-1 combines with J gene TRBJ2-2; 10 bases are a match to TRBD1. CDR1 MGHDK and CDR2 SYGVNS come from the germline V gene. The CDR3 runs 14 residues. J lost 6 bases, V lost 8 bases, and 6 bases had no gene match. The CDR3 region is CASRDRGIAGELFF. The DNA for the CDR3 is TGTGCCAGCCGGGACAGGGGAATAGCCGGGGAGCTGTTTTTT.

This chain links TRBV19 with TRBJ1-1; D unresolved. Deletions cut 1 base from V and 7 bases from J, with 13 bases between. Germline V lookup: CDR1 LNHDA, CDR2 SQIVND (reference sequence). The CDR3 length is 14 residues. The CDR3 spells CASSIGGRVGEAFF. CDR3 bases: TGTGCCAGTAGTATAGGCGGTCGAGTAGGTGAAGCTTTCTTT. Full variable domain (remainder filled in from reference TRBV19 and TRBJ1-1): DGGITQSPKYLFRKEGQNVTLSCEQNLNHDAMYWYRQDPGQGLRLIYYSQIVNDFQKGDIAEGYSVSREKKESFPLTVTSAQKNPTAFYLCASSIGGRVGEAFFGQGTRLTVV.

This clonotype was observed many times. The gene calls are TRBV9 and TRBJ1-6; 9 bases match TRBD1. Per the germline V gene, CDR1 is SGDLS and CDR2 is YYNGEE. The CDR3 is 14 residues long. The junction had 1 base not matched to a gene; V was cut back by 0 bases and J by 9 bases. CDR3 DNA sequence: TGTGCCAGCAGCGTAGACAGGGGGCTTTCACCCCTCCACTTT. Protein: CASSVDRGLSPLHF.

This clonotype has only a few counts. CDR3 residues: CASSSQDGNYEQYF. The CDR3, as DNA: TGTGCCAGCAGCTCACAGGACGGTAACTACGAGCAGTACTTC. This rearrangement joins TRBV2 to TRBJ2-7, with D perhaps TRBD1 (5 bases). There are 14 residues in the CDR3. V shed 6 bases and J shed 3 bases, with 15 bases lying between them. In germline, CDR1 is SNHLY, CDR2 FYNNEI.

The chain recombines TRBV7-3 with TRBJ2-3; 10 bases fit TRBD2. The CDR3 extends over 15 amino acids. Germline V gene sequence: CDR1 SGHTA, CDR2 FQGTGA. Unmatched junction bases numbered 3, after V lost 3 bases and J lost 3 bases. The CDR3 DNA sequence: TGTGCCAGCAGCTTCAAACTAGCGGGGACAGATACGCAGTATTTT. Translated: CASSFKLAGTDTQYF.